These T cell receptor beta chains were read from a single sample in a study of cytomegalovirus exposure and HLA in healthy donors. TCRdb's table, derived via immunoSEQ multiplex PCR, lists solely in-frame clones and lacks some. This table holds about 150,000 clones, roughly 84% found once. Specimen: PBMCs. The receptors were sampled from a boy between 2 and 10 years old in good health and CMV-seronegative. Both conserved end residues are part of each CDR3. Fields, in order: clone size, J gene, D gene, V gene, CDR3 protein, CDR3 DNA. The D gene is left open where the match is weak. Where a row states a size, it is once, few, many or the class of an expanded clone; other rows omit it.

clone size: -
J gene: TRBJ2-6
D gene: -
V gene: TRBV5-1
CDR3 protein: CASSLVPPSGANVLTF
CDR3 DNA: TGCGCCAGCAGCTTGGTACCACCCAGTGGGGCCAACGTCCTGACTTTC

clone size: -
J gene: TRBJ2-3
D gene: -
V gene: TRBV18
CDR3 protein: CASSPLVVSTDTQYF
CDR3 DNA: TGTGCCAGCTCACCTTTGGTAGTGAGCACAGATACGCAGTATTTT

clone size: -
J gene: TRBJ2-1
D gene: TRBD1
V gene: TRBV27
CDR3 protein: CASSDLLDRDSSYNEQFF
CDR3 DNA: TGTGCCAGCAGCGACCTTTTGGACAGGGATAGCTCCTACAATGAGCAGTTCTTC

clone size: -
J gene: TRBJ2-1
D gene: -
V gene: TRBV29-1
CDR3 protein: CSARLGDEQFF
CDR3 DNA: TGCAGCGCCCGACTAGGCGATGAGCAGTTCTTC

clone size: few
J gene: TRBJ1-1
D gene: -
V gene: TRBV6-5
CDR3 protein: CASSSHPNTEAFF
CDR3 DNA: TGTGCCAGCAGTTCCCATCCGAACACTGAAGCTTTCTTT

clone size: few
J gene: TRBJ2-7
D gene: TRBD2
V gene: TRBV29-1
CDR3 protein: CSVDHSASGTYEQYF
CDR3 DNA: TGCAGCGTTGACCATTCGGCTAGCGGAACCTACGAGCAGTACTTC

clone size: -
J gene: TRBJ1-5
D gene: TRBD1
V gene: TRBV5-1
CDR3 protein: CASRPGQGGNQPQHF
CDR3 DNA: TGCGCCAGCAGACCGGGACAGGGCGGCAATCAGCCCCAGCATTTT

clone size: -
J gene: TRBJ2-5
D gene: TRBD2
V gene: TRBV4-2
CDR3 protein: CASSHRLAGEQETQYF
CDR3 DNA: TGTGCCAGCAGCCATAGACTAGCGGGAGAGCAGGAGACCCAGTACTTC

clone size: -
J gene: TRBJ1-1
D gene: -
V gene: TRBV15
CDR3 protein: CATSREQATDPNTEAFF
CDR3 DNA: TGTGCCACCAGCAGAGAACAAGCGACAGACCCGAACACTGAAGCTTTCTTT

clone size: -
J gene: TRBJ2-7
D gene: -
V gene: TRBV6-5
CDR3 protein: CASRDQGPSYEQYF
CDR3 DNA: TGTGCCAGCAGAGATCAGGGGCCCTCCTACGAGCAGTACTTC

clone size: -
J gene: TRBJ2-3
D gene: TRBD2
V gene: TRBV18
CDR3 protein: CASSSGLADTDTQYF
CDR3 DNA: TGTGCCAGCTCATCGGGACTAGCGGACACAGATACGCAGTATTTT

clone size: -
J gene: TRBJ2-1
D gene: TRBD2
V gene: TRBV6-1
CDR3 protein: CASSAGLAGYNEQFF
CDR3 DNA: TGTGCCAGCAGTGCTGGACTAGCGGGGTACAATGAGCAGTTCTTC

clone size: -
J gene: TRBJ2-7
D gene: TRBD2
V gene: TRBV30
CDR3 protein: CAWSVAGKGYEQYF
CDR3 DNA: TGTGCCTGGAGTGTAGCGGGGAAAGGCTACGAGCAGTACTTC

clone size: -
J gene: TRBJ2-1
D gene: TRBD1
V gene: TRBV6-5
CDR3 protein: CASSYASTGSLNEQFF
CDR3 DNA: TGTGCCAGCAGTTACGCTTCGACAGGGAGTCTCAATGAGCAGTTCTTC

clone size: -
J gene: TRBJ1-1
D gene: TRBD1
V gene: TRBV6-5
CDR3 protein: CASSSLQGQKVSEAFF
CDR3 DNA: TGTGCCAGCAGTTCCTTACAGGGGCAAAAGGTGTCTGAAGCTTTCTTT

clone size: -
J gene: TRBJ2-5
D gene: -
V gene: TRBV6-1
CDR3 protein: CASPEGRETQYF
CDR3 DNA: TGTGCCAGCCCGGAGGGCAGGGAGACCCAGTACTTC

clone size: -
J gene: TRBJ2-2
D gene: TRBD1
V gene: TRBV10-1
CDR3 protein: CASSESGRGRTGELFF
CDR3 DNA: TGCGCCAGCAGTGAGTCGGGCAGGGGGCGAACCGGGGAGCTGTTTTTT

clone size: -
J gene: TRBJ2-1
D gene: TRBD2
V gene: TRBV29-1
CDR3 protein: CSAPPVGLARYNEQFF
CDR3 DNA: TGCAGCGCTCCTCCGGTAGGACTAGCGCGCTACAATGAGCAGTTCTTC

clone size: -
J gene: TRBJ1-1
D gene: -
V gene: TRBV7-9
CDR3 protein: CASSPLGERWTEAFF
CDR3 DNA: TGTGCCAGCAGCCCCCTAGGGGAAAGGTGGACTGAAGCTTTCTTT

clone size: few
J gene: TRBJ1-1
D gene: -
V gene: TRBV9
CDR3 protein: CASSPFGRTEAFF
CDR3 DNA: TGTGCCAGCAGCCCATTCGGGAGGACTGAAGCTTTCTTT

clone size: -
J gene: TRBJ1-5
D gene: -
V gene: TRBV19
CDR3 protein: CASSIDGGNQPQHF
CDR3 DNA: TGTGCCAGTAGTATCGACGGGGGCAATCAGCCCCAGCATTTT

clone size: -
J gene: TRBJ2-7
D gene: TRBD2
V gene: TRBV7-9
CDR3 protein: CASSLGTSGSLSPNYEQYF
CDR3 DNA: TGTGCCAGCAGCCTCGGGACTAGCGGGAGCTTATCCCCCAACTACGAGCAGTACTTC

clone size: once
J gene: TRBJ2-3
D gene: TRBD2
V gene: TRBV10-1
CDR3 protein: CASSESSGIPSTDTQYF
CDR3 DNA: TGCGCCAGCAGTGAGTCTAGCGGGATCCCTAGCACAGATACGCAGTATTTT

clone size: -
J gene: TRBJ1-2
D gene: -
V gene: TRBV19
CDR3 protein: CASSTGWGDYGYTF
CDR3 DNA: TGTGCCAGTAGTACCGGATGGGGGGACTATGGCTACACCTTC

clone size: -
J gene: TRBJ1-1
D gene: -
V gene: TRBV5-1
CDR3 protein: CASSFPVGQPAEDTEAFF
CDR3 DNA: TGCGCCAGCAGCTTCCCGGTGGGACAACCAGCTGAAGACACTGAAGCTTTCTTT

clone size: -
J gene: TRBJ2-1
D gene: -
V gene: TRBV28
CDR3 protein: CASRLADNEQFF
CDR3 DNA: TGTGCCAGCAGACTAGCCGACAATGAGCAGTTCTTC

clone size: -
J gene: TRBJ1-2
D gene: TRBD1
V gene: TRBV27
CDR3 protein: CASSLEQGGYYGYTF
CDR3 DNA: TGTGCCAGCAGTTTAGAGCAGGGGGGCTACTATGGCTACACCTTC

clone size: -
J gene: TRBJ2-7
D gene: TRBD1
V gene: TRBV19
CDR3 protein: CASSTGQGVSGEQYF
CDR3 DNA: TGTGCCAGTAGTACCGGACAGGGGGTATCTGGCGAGCAGTACTTC

clone size: -
J gene: TRBJ2-1
D gene: -
V gene: TRBV5-1
CDR3 protein: CASSPGLGGDEQFF
CDR3 DNA: TGCGCCAGCAGCCCGGGACTAGGGGGCGATGAGCAGTTCTTC

clone size: -
J gene: TRBJ2-1
D gene: -
V gene: TRBV28
CDR3 protein: CAIQAGLRLVNEQFF
CDR3 DNA: TGTGCCATACAGGCAGGGTTACGCTTGGTGAATGAGCAGTTCTTC

clone size: -
J gene: TRBJ2-7
D gene: -
V gene: TRBV5-1
CDR3 protein: CASSTGGTGPYEQYF
CDR3 DNA: TGCGCCAGCAGCACGGGTGGGACTGGACCCTACGAGCAGTACTTC

clone size: -
J gene: TRBJ2-7
D gene: TRBD1
V gene: TRBV6-1
CDR3 protein: CASSEDRGRYEQYF
CDR3 DNA: TGTGCCAGCAGTGAAGACAGGGGGCGTTACGAGCAGTACTTC

clone size: -
J gene: TRBJ2-7
D gene: -
V gene: TRBV27
CDR3 protein: CASSLFGHEQYF
CDR3 DNA: TGTGCCAGCAGTTTATTTGGCCACGAGCAGTACTTC

clone size: -
J gene: TRBJ1-1
D gene: -
V gene: TRBV18
CDR3 protein: CASSPEDRSNTEAFF
CDR3 DNA: TGTGCCAGCTCACCGGAAGACAGGTCGAACACTGAAGCTTTCTTT

clone size: -
J gene: TRBJ2-1
D gene: TRBD1
V gene: TRBV7-2
CDR3 protein: CASSLDQGAYNEQFF
CDR3 DNA: TGTGCCAGCAGCTTAGATCAGGGGGCCTACAATGAGCAGTTCTTC

clone size: few
J gene: TRBJ1-1
D gene: -
V gene: TRBV6-6
CDR3 protein: CASRFSQGDTEAFF
CDR3 DNA: TGTGCCAGCAGATTCTCTCAGGGTGACACTGAAGCTTTCTTT

clone size: few
J gene: TRBJ2-1
D gene: -
V gene: TRBV21-1
CDR3 protein: CASRRDSAPGLATHNEQFF
CDR3 DNA: TGTGCCAGCAGAAGGGACAGTGCTCCGGGACTAGCGACCCACAATGAGCAGTTCTTC

clone size: -
J gene: TRBJ2-3
D gene: TRBD1
V gene: TRBV19
CDR3 protein: CASSDNRGRGTDTQYF
CDR3 DNA: TGTGCCAGTAGCGATAACAGGGGGCGCGGCACAGATACGCAGTATTTT

clone size: -
J gene: TRBJ1-1
D gene: -
V gene: TRBV10-1
CDR3 protein: CASRRGDINTEAFF
CDR3 DNA: TGCGCCAGCAGGAGAGGGGACATCAACACTGAAGCTTTCTTT

clone size: -
J gene: TRBJ1-5
D gene: -
V gene: TRBV19
CDR3 protein: CASSYSGYSNQPQHF
CDR3 DNA: TGTGCCAGTAGTTATTCGGGTTATAGCAATCAGCCCCAGCATTTT

clone size: -
J gene: TRBJ2-5
D gene: -
V gene: TRBV7-9
CDR3 protein: CASSRKETQYF
CDR3 DNA: TGTGCCAGCAGCCGTAAAGAGACCCAGTACTTC

clone size: -
J gene: TRBJ2-7
D gene: TRBD2
V gene: TRBV10-3
CDR3 protein: CAISVGLAENKTSSYEQYF
CDR3 DNA: TGTGCCATCAGTGTAGGTCTAGCGGAAAACAAAACCAGCTCCTACGAGCAGTACTTC

clone size: -
J gene: TRBJ2-7
D gene: TRBD1
V gene: TRBV27
CDR3 protein: CASSRGMSEQYF
CDR3 DNA: TGTGCCAGCAGCAGGGGGATGAGTGAGCAGTACTTC

clone size: -
J gene: TRBJ1-5
D gene: -
V gene: TRBV7-2
CDR3 protein: CASSLVEVGNQPQHF
CDR3 DNA: TGTGCCAGCAGCTTAGTAGAGGTTGGCAATCAGCCCCAGCATTTT

clone size: once
J gene: TRBJ1-1
D gene: -
V gene: TRBV13
CDR3 protein: CASSSSRGAGAFF
CDR3 DNA: TGTGCCAGCAGCTCCTCTCGGGGGGCTGGAGCTTTCTTT